This T cell receptor beta chain was sequenced during a study of T cells after yellow fever vaccination. Overall study: Fractions of low cell number were prepared using SMART-Seq v4 Ultra Low Input.

TCRdb redid the calling of the 5' RACE reads with MiXCR, one entry per CDR3 protein. The sample has about 340,000 distinct CDR3 sequences; under 15% are singletons. Study-level results: Abundant clonotypes from the bulk population could contaminate FACS-sorted repertoires. Overlap between CD4 and CD8 compartments was detected for a small share of clonotypes. Once the booster was given, most primary-vaccination clones reappeared, at about 97% for CD4 and over 70% for CD8.

The CDR3 loop spans 13 amino acids. The V end was cut by 3 bases, the J end by 5 bases, with 8 bases between. Germline CDR1 is SGHDN and CDR2 is FVKESK. This clonotype was counted between two and nine times. What it recognizes is unknown. The source material was CD4+ T cells sorted from PBMCs, sampled 15 days after the yellow fever booster vaccination. V usage is TRBV14 and J usage is TRBJ1-5; D gene uncertain. The clonotype comes from a man in his late teens or twenties who received the YFV17D yellow fever vaccine. CDR3 sequence (DNA): TGTGCCAGCAGCCACACCTCCGATCAGCCCCAGCATTTT. It specifies CASSHTSDQPQHF.